This TCR beta chain is from a study of blood T cell repertoires in COVID-19. The protocol was immunoSEQ multiplex PCR, while the TCRdb copy is restricted to in-frame clones and leaves out a portion. The data contain approximately 160,000 clones, roughly 73% of them singletons. There are 15 residues in the CDR3. Germline V CDR1 and CDR2: WNHNN, SYGVQD (reference sequence). Germline trimming cut 4 bases from V and 6 bases from J; bases unmatched to any gene: 10. This clone was found once. The source is a man in his 70s with acute or convalescent COVID-19. The chain recombines TRBV10-1 with TRBJ1-2, with 8 positions matching TRBD1. The sequencing sample was made of peripheral blood. The chain's CDR3 is CASSASIGQGDGYTF. In nucleotides, the CDR3 is TGCGCCAGCAGTGCATCGATTGGACAGGGCGATGGCTACACCTTC.